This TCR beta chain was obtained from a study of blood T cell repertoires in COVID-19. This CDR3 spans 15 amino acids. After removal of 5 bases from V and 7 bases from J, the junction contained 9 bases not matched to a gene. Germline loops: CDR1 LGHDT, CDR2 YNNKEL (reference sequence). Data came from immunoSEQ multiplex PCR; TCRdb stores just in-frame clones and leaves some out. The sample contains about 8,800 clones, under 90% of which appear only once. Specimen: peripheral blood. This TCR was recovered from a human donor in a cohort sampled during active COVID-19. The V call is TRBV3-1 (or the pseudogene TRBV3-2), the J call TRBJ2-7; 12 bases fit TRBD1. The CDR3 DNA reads TGTGCCAGCAGCTTACCGGGACAGGGGGCGGGGGAGCAGTACTTC. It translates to CASSLPGQGAGEQYF.